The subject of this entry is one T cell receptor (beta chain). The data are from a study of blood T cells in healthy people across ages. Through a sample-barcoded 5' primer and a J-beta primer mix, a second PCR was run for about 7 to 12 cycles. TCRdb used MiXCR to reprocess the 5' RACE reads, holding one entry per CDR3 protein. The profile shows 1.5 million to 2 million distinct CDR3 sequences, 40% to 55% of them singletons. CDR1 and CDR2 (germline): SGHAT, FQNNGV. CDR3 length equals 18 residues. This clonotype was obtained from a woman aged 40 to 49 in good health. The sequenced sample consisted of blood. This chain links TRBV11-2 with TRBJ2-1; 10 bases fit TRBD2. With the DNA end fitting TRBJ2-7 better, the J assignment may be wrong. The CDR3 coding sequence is TGTGCCAGCAGCTTTAGGACTAGCGGCGACAGCTCCTACAATGAGCAGTACTTC. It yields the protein CASSFRTSGDSSYNEQYF.